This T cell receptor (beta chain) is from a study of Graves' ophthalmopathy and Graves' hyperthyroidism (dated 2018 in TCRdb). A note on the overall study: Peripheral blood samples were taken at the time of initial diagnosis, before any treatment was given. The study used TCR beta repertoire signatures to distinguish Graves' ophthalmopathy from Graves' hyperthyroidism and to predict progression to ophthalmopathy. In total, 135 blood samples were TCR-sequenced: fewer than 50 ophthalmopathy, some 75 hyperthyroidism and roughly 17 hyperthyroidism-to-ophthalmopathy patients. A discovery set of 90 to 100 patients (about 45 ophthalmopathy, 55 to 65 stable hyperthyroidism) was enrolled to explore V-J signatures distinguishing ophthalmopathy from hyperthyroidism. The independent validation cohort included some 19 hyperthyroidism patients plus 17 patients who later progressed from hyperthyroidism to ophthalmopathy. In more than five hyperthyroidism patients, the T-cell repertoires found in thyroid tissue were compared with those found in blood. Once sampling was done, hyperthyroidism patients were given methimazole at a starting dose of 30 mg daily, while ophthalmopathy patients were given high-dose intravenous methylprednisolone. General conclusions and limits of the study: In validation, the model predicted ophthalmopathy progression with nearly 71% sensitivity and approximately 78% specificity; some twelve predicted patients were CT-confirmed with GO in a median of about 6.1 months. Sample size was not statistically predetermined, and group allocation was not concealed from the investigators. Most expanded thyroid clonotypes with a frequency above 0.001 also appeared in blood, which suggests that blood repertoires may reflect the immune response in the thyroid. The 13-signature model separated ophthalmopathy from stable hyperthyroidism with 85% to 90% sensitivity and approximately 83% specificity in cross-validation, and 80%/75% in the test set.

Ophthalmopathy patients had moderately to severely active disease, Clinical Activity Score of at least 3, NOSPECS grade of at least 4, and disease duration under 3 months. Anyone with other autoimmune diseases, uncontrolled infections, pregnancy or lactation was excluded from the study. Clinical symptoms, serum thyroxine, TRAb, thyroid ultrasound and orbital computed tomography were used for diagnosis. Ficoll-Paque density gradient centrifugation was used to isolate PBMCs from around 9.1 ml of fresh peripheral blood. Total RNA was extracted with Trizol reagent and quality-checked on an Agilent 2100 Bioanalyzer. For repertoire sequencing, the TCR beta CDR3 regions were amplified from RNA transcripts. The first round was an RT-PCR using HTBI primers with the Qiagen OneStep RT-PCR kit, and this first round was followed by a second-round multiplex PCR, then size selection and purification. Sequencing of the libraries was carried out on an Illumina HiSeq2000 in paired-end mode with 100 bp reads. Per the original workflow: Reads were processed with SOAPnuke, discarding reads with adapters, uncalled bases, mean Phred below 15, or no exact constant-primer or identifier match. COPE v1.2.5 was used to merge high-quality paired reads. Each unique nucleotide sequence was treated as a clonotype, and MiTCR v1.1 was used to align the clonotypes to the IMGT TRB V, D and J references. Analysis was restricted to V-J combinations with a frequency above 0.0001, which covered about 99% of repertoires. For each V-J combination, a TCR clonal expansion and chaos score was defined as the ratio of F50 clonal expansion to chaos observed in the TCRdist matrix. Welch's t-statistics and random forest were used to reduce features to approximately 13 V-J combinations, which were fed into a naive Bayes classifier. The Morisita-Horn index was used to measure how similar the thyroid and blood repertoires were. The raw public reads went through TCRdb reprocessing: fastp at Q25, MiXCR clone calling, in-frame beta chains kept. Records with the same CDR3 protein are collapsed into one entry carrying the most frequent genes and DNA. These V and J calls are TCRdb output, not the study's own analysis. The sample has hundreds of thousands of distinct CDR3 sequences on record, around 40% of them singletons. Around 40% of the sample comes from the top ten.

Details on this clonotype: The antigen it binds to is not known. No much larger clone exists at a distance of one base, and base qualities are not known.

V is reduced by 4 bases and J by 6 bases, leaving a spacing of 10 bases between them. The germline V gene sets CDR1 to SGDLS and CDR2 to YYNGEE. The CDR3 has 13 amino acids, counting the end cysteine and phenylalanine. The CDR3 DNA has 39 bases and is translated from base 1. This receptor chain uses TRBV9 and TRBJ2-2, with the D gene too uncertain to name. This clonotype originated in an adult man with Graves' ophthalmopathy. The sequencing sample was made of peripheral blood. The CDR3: CASSLSRAGELFF. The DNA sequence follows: TGTGCCAGCAGCCTATCAAGGGCCGGGGAGCTGTTTTTT.